This TCR beta chain is from a study of OX40 agonist ivuxolimab in advanced cancers. Study-wide results and limits: Relative to CD4+ cells, CD8+ T cells on average had more expanded clones. Several nonresponders also turned out to have low normalized T-cell clonal expansion.

A word on this clone: What it recognizes is unknown.

Clones were sequenced by immunoSEQ multiplex PCR, and TCRdb holds only the in-frame ones, with some missing. The sample consists of roughly 81,000 clones, roughly 85% of them appearing once. CDR1 is LNHDA, CDR2 SQIVND, per germline (reference sequence). Deletions cut 1 base from V and 1 base from J, with 7 bases between. This CDR3 region has 14 residues. Patients who had autoimmune disease history or got systemic immunosuppression were left out. The sequence was collected from an adult with an advanced solid tumor such as melanoma, head and neck, liver or kidney cancer. The specimen comprised CD4+ or CD8+ T cells sorted from blood, sampled in a trial of the OX40 agonist ivuxolimab. The chain recombines TRBV19 with TRBJ1-2; D uncertain. This CDR3 reads CASSIVASNYGYTF. In DNA, the CDR3 is TGTGCCAGTAGTATAGTAGCCAGTAACTATGGCTACACCTTC.